These 9 T cell receptor beta chains share one sample of origin, sequenced in a study of cytomegalovirus exposure and HLA in healthy donors. Method: immunoSEQ multiplex PCR; TCRdb's copy keeps in-frame clones and lacks some. Among about 260,000 clones listed, about 92% were seen once. Sample: PBMCs. All receptors come from a woman in her 30s in good health and CMV-seronegative.

The J gene is TRBJ2-5, the V gene TRBV6-1, with TRBD1 matching 8 bases. V shed 0 bases and J 5 bases; nucleotides not matched to a gene: 5. From germline, CDR1 is MNHNS and CDR2 SASEGT. The CDR3 sequence is 15 residues long. For the CDR3, the DNA is TGTGCCAGCAGTGAAGCCGTAAGGACAGGGGAGACCCAGTACTTC. This sequence encodes CASSEAVRTGETQYF.

The chain recombines TRBV27 with TRBJ1-1, with a possible D match to TRBD1 (5 bases). V was shortened by 7 bases and J by 1 base, with 10 bases between the two germline ends. The CDR3 sequence is 13 residues long. Germline-derived CDR1 and CDR2 are MNHEY and SMNVEV (reference sequence). The CDR3 region has the DNA TGTGCCAGCATGGCAGGGTGGAACACTGAAGCTTTCTTT. This encodes CASMAGWNTEAFF.

Within the sample, this clone is medium-sized (0.01 to 0.1%). CDR3 in amino acids: CASSLVDLGAVLQGPQHF. Written as DNA, the CDR3 is TGTGCCAGCAGTTTAGTCGACCTCGGGGCAGTCCTCCAAGGGCCCCAGCATTTT. V usage is TRBV27 and J usage is TRBJ1-5; possibly TRBD1 for D (5 bases). From germline, CDR1 is MNHEY and CDR2 SMNVEV (reference sequence). The ends were cut back, 2 bases at V and 9 bases at J, with 26 bases in the middle. This CDR3 spans 18 amino acids.

CDR3 sequence (DNA): TGTGCCAGCAGTCGAATCTCGCCGGGAGGGAATCAGCCCCAGCATTTT. Encoded protein: CASSRISPGGNQPQHF. V usage is TRBV27 and J usage is TRBJ1-5; the D is unclear. The V gene lost 5 bases and the J gene lost 4 bases, with 18 bases spanning the gap. The CDR3 is 16 amino acids. Germline assignment: CDR1 MNHEY and CDR2 SMNVEV (reference sequence).

V usage is TRBV6-6 and J usage is TRBJ1-4; D is undetermined. The germline CDR1 and CDR2 sequences are MNHNY and SVGAGI (reference sequence). This CDR3 is 14 amino acids long. Trimming left V 7 bases short and J 8 bases short, with 17 bases between. CDR3 residues: CASTLFILGEKLFF. DNA of the CDR3: TGTGCCAGCACCCTCTTTATACTTGGGGAAAAACTGTTTTTT.

The chain recombines TRBV29-1 with TRBJ2-2; D could derive from TRBD1 or TRBD2 (5 bases each). Trimming shortened V by 8 bases and J by 8 bases, and 30 bases separated the two germline ends. The CDR3 spans 17 residues. Germline V gene lookup returns CDR1 SQVTM and CDR2 ANQGSEA. CDR3 sequence: CSPVVRLGPPIPGELFF. DNA of the CDR3: TGCAGCCCCGTGGTACGTTTGGGACCACCGATCCCGGGGGAGCTGTTTTTT.

The rearrangement uses TRBV5-1 and TRBJ2-2, with D maybe TRBD1 (6 bases). The CDR3 loop spans 15 amino acids. Germline CDR1 and CDR2: SGHRS and YFSETQ. Trimming removed 6 bases from V and 4 bases from J, with 16 bases in between. CDR3 coding DNA: TGCGCCAGCAAGGTTGCAGGGGTGGCCACCGGGGAGCTGTTTTTT. Its protein is CASKVAGVATGELFF. The variable domain in full, completed from reference TRBV5-1 and TRBJ2-2, reads KAGVTQTPRYLIKTRGQQVTLSCSPISGHRSVSWYQQTPGQGLQFLFEYFSETQRNKGNFPGRFSGRQFSNSRSEMNVSTLELGDSALYLCASKVAGVATGELFFGEGSRLTVL.

The chain recombines TRBV27 with TRBJ1-1, with a possible D match to TRBD1 (5 bases). The CDR3 length is 13 residues. The V end lost 3 bases, the J end lost 3 bases, and 8 bases lay between the germline ends. Per germline, CDR1 MNHEY and CDR2 SMNVEV (reference sequence). The CDR3 DNA reads as TGTGCCAGCAGTTTCTGGGGGGACACTGAAGCTTTCTTT. It is translated as CASSFWGDTEAFF.

This sequence joins TRBV5-4 and TRBJ2-2, with TRBD1 matching over 7 bases. The CDR3 sequence is 14 residues long. V shed 4 bases, J shed 8 bases, and the junction held 8 bases outside the gene matches. The germline V gene has CDR1 SGHNT and CDR2 YYREEE (reference sequence). CDR3 DNA sequence: TGTGCCAGCAGCCCAGGGGACAGCCCAGGGGAGCTGTTTTTT. Translation: CASSPGDSPGELFF.